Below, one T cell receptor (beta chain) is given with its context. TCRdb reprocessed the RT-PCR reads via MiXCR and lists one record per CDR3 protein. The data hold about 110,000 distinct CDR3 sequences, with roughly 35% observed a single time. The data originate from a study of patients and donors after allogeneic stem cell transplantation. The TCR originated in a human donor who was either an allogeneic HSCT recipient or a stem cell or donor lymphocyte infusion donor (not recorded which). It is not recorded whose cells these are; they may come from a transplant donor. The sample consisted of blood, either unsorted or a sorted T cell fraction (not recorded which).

CDR3: CASSGHGGMSEKLFF. CDR3 bases: TGTGCCAGCAGCGGGCATGGGGGGATGAGTGAAAAACTGTTTTTT. This chain connects TRBV7-2 to TRBJ1-4; D possibly corresponds to TRBD1 (5 bases). This CDR3 has 15 amino acids. Per the germline V gene, CDR1 is SGHTA and CDR2 is FQGNSA. Trimming took off 5 bases at V and 7 bases at J, with 17 bases between the two ends.